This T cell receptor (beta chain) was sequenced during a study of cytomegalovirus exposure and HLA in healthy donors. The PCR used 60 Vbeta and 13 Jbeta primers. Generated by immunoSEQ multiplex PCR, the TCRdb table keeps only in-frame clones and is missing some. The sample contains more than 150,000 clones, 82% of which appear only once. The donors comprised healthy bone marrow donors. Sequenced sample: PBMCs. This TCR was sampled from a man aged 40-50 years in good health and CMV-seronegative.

DNA of the CDR3: TGTGCCAGCAGCCCACAGCGGGGGGGCCATGAGCAGTTCTTC. This gives the protein CASSPQRGGHEQFF. The chain uses TRBV7-2 and TRBJ2-1; 10 bases line up with TRBD2. Trimming took 5 bases from V and 8 from J; bases not matched to a gene: 6. CDR3 length: 14 residues. Germline CDR1 and CDR2: SGHTA and FQGNSA.